This T cell receptor beta chain was obtained from a study of spatial heterogeneity in lung cancer. Study summary: Beta-chain sequences were consistently detected more often than alpha-chain sequences. Regarding the study as a whole: Tumor TCRs that were ubiquitous and expanded showed up in blood more at resection than follow-up.

The presence of a unique molecular identifier marked each TCR cDNA molecule. TCRdb re-derived calls from the 5' RACE reads in MiXCR, one entry per CDR3 protein. Of around 89,000 distinct CDR3 sequences in the sample, 12% were seen once. The CDR3 is 13 residues long. V lost 3 bases, J lost 4 bases, and 10 bases lay in between. Germline V gene lookup returns CDR1 SGDLS and CDR2 YYNGEE. Time point denoted: sample taken at primary tumor resection. Unsorted samples of tumor, nontumor lung or frozen PBMC had their whole RNA sequenced. The donors comprised roughly 71 untreated early-stage non-small cell lung cancer patients. This clonotype was picked up a small number of times. Its matching antigen is unknown.

This receptor was obtained from a male donor with early-stage non-small cell lung cancer. This rearrangement joins TRBV9 to TRBJ2-5; tentatively, D is TRBD2 (5 bases). The source material was PBMCs, sampled at surgery. The DNA of the CDR3 is TGTGCCAGCAGCGGGGGAGTTGGAGAGACCCAGTACTTC. Translated, it gives CASSGGVGETQYF.